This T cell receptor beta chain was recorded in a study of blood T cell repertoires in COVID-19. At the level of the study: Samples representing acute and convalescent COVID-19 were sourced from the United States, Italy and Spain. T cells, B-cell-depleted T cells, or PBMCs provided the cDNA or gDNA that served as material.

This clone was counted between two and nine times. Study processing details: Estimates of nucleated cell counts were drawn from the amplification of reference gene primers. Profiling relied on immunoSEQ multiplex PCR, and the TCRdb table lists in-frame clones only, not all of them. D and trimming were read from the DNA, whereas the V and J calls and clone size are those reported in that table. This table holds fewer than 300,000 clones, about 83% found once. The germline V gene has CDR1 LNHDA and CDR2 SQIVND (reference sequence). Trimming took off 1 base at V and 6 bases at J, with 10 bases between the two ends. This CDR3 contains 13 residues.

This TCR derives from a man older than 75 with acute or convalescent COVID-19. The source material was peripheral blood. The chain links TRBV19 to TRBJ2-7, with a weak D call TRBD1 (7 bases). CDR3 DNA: TGTGCCAGTAGTATAGCCCAGGGGGGCGAGCAGTACTTC. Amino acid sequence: CASSIAQGGEQYF.